This record looks at one T cell receptor (beta chain) sequence and its context. This clone was seen a handful of times. Its antigen is not yet known. It has no much larger one-base neighbor in the sample; base qualities were not kept. This entry belongs to a study of cytomegalovirus exposure and HLA in healthy donors (dated by TCRdb to 2017 to 2019). Study-level background: An earlier analysis of around 600 of the donors reported roughly 270 Gb of sequence data and 100 million to 130 million unique TCR beta sequences from about 200 million T cells. The number of typed donors differed by locus: about 620-640 for A, B, C, DRB1 and DQB1; 522 for DQA1; roughly 600 for DPA1; and 400 to 480 for DPB1. Among about 400 genotyped donors of the cohort, an average of about 240,000 unique TCR beta nucleotide sequences was sequenced per donor, of which 15% to 20% were non-productive. Approximately 330 gigabases of sequencing data and around 80 million unique TCR sequences made up an early release that covered several hundred HLA-typed donors. Both class I and class II loci were covered by HLA typing, at four-digit resolution. In a later analysis, previously published TCR beta repertoires from about 640 donors were re-analyzed and high-resolution HLA genotyping was added so that TCR occurrence patterns could be studied. In the later analysis, no new phenotypic data were used to find candidate immune exposures; instead, reliance was placed on TCR beta sequences and their occurrence across donors. Every discovery cohort repertoire had been produced on one sequencing platform. Several DR-DQ haplotypes were treated as single units for association and clustering because of strong linkage in the cohort. Alongside the repertoire data, information on donor age, sex, ethnicity and CMV serostatus was compiled. An earlier analysis of around 540 of the donors applied high-throughput TCR beta sequencing to assess whether each TCR beta V gene segment acted as functional or pseudogenic. The genetic ancestry cluster associated with self-reported Caucasian donors included 70% to 85% of the roughly 410 genotyped donors. High-throughput TCR immunosequencing, statistical association of individual TCRs with disease status, and machine learning were combined to predict cytomegalovirus infection status. The study aimed to test whether signatures of past pathogen exposure could be identified by cataloging public T cell receptors. A later genetic analysis took genome-wide SNP genotypes for about 65% of the 666 donors and used that subset as a discovery cohort. The T cell repertoires of under 700 subjects were profiled by immunosequencing and related to cytomegalovirus serostatus. In addition to the first cohort of around 670 subjects, a separate validation cohort of 120 different subjects was used. The paper as a whole reports these results and caveats: Because HLA typing was unavailable for some donors at each locus, only the typed subset was used in association tests. The 87-base-pair reads could not distinguish some IMGT-functional V segments, including TRBV6-2 and TRBV6-3, so those segments were excluded. The study listed 150 to 200 TCR beta chains as associated with cytomegalovirus. A further reported finding was that TCR beta sequences accurately predicted the HLA-A and HLA-B alleles for most subjects in the first cohort. V-gene and J-gene trimming of TCR beta chains was associated with a missense DCLRE1C variant in a later genetic analysis, and the association was replicated in an independent cohort. The authors suggested that the approach could potentially be generalized to other disease states and immunological phenotypes. Correlated functional status among segregating V segments might be attributable to linkage disequilibrium, but an unknown experimental factor could not be ruled out. According to a later analysis, most CMV-associated TCR beta chains appeared to be HLA-restricted, and the HLA associations seemed to be driven largely by CMV exposure. In vitro tests confirmed that a few of the cytomegalovirus-associated TCR beta chains recognize cytomegalovirus antigens. Only TCR beta chains were sequenced in this cohort, and the absence of alpha or paired-chain data limited detectable features. According to a later analysis, parvovirus B19, influenza, CMV and Epstein-Barr virus appeared linked to several top co-occurrence clusters. A cluster of highly shared sequence variants was judged likely to be a technical artifact of the sequencing pipeline. The classifier was reported to diagnose cytomegalovirus status with high specificity and sensitivity in both the original cohort and the validation cohort. A later analysis found that TCR association rates varied across HLA loci, with DRB1 alleles showing the most associated TCRs and HLA-C alleles the fewest. At a false discovery rate of 0.05, a later analysis linked 16,000 or so TCR beta sequences to specific HLA alleles. Presence/absence analyses assumed roughly uniform sequencing depth across donors, an assumption that may not hold. A later genetic analysis reported fewer N-insertions in productive TCRs among donors in an Asian-associated ancestry cluster than the roughly 620-donor mean. Because counts were too low, some 17 rarely observed V segments, including chromosome 9 orphons, were left out of the earlier analysis of about 620 of the donors. In a later analysis, HLA-associated TCR beta chains showed more clonal expansion and lower generation probabilities than non-associated chains that were equally common. For the cohort, immune exposure information was limited to CMV serostatus. Across donors, most TCR sequences were observed very rarely, whereas some public TCRs were present in many individuals. Assigning TCR associations to individual alleles was difficult when HLA alleles, especially DR and DQ, strongly co-occurred. In an earlier analysis of 587 of the donors, most TCR beta V segments appeared in productive rearrangements about 90% or about 30% of the time, broadly matching IMGT annotations.

CDR1 and CDR2, looked up from the germline V gene, are SGHRS and YFSETQ. Germline trimming: 1 base from V, 5 bases from J; junction bases outside gene matches: 5. There are 14 amino acids in the CDR3, from cysteine to phenylalanine inclusive. Here the CDR3 DNA is all that survives: 42 bases in frame from base 1. The cohort comprised some 700 healthy bone marrow donors. At the time of sampling, every cohort member was nominally healthy, though immune exposures that went unrecorded were likely present. The donor tested CMV seropositive and was one of the 289 seropositive cohort members. A peripheral blood sample was provided by each donor, and peripheral blood mononuclear cells were used for TCR beta sequencing. Genomic DNA extraction from the blood cell samples was performed with the Qiagen DNeasy Blood Extraction Kit. Library preparation employed the immunoSEQ multiplex PCR assay. For the multiplex PCR, a mixture combining 60 forward primers for TCR Vbeta segments and 13 reverse primers for TCR Jbeta segments was used. Amplification of the CDR3 region of rearranged TCR beta genes was performed with a multiplex PCR assay on genomic DNA. Amplified TCR beta libraries were sequenced as 87-base-pair reads on the Illumina HiSeq System. Per the authors' processing: A later analysis counted about 80 million unique TCR beta chains across the 650 to 700 repertoires, and around 12 million of these chains were shared by at least two donors. To remove PCR and sequencing errors, raw reads were error-corrected and collapsed into unique sequences using a nearest-neighbor algorithm that merged closely related sequences. V, D and J gene segments were assigned by aligning CDR3 sequences to IMGT reference sequences. For a sequence to be retained, at least a six-nucleotide match to both a V gene segment and a J gene segment was required. Rearrangements were classified as productive when the CDR3 lacked stop codons and remained in frame with V and J, and all other rearrangements were classified as non-productive. CDR3 was defined by IMGT convention, running from the second conserved V-encoded cysteine to the conserved J-encoded phenylalanine. In an earlier analysis of more than 550 of the donors, sequences lacking an unambiguous match to a single V gene segment were excluded. An earlier analysis of several hundred of the donors called V segments functional above 56.7% productive rearrangements and segregating when the between-donor standard deviation exceeded 5%. A statistical classification framework was developed to diagnose cytomegalovirus status using the catalog of TCR beta chain sequences. In a later analysis, TCR nucleotide sequences were compared against IMGT/GENE-DB human TR gene sequences so that V and J genes could be assigned. In a later analysis, CDR3 sequences and most-parsimonious VDJ recombination scenarios were assigned using the TCRdist pipeline. In a later analysis, each TCR beta chain was defined by its CDR3 amino acid sequence together with its V-gene family, and reads without a unique V-gene family were excluded. As a way to deal with suspected cross-contamination and a sequencing artifact, a later analysis dropped more than 500 nucleotide sequences that were highly shared and had low generation probability. For each public chain, a later analysis derived a clonal expansion index from normalized ranks of inferred template counts within each repertoire. Generation probabilities in a later analysis came from a VDJ recombination model fitted to out-of-frame rearrangements, and those results were checked against IGoR. In a later analysis, TCR-TCR, TCR-HLA and TCR-CMV co-occurrence was scored with hypergeometric tests, and a repertoire-size bias correction was applied to TCR pairs. False discovery rates were estimated in a later analysis by permuting HLA or CMV assignments 20 times. In a later analysis, co-occurring TCRs were grouped using DBSCAN, with TCRdist sequence similarity added in when clustering inside HLA-allele-positive subsets. Repertoires with fewer than 30,000 or more than 120,000 public chains, plus five repertoires with anomalous nucleotide sharing, were excluded from co-occurrence clustering. This is the immuneACCESS table as TCRdb keeps it, with only in-frame sequences that have V and J called. A part of the clones is gone; compared with another copy, unresolved V genes explain less than half, and the rest is unexplained. The V and J calls and the clone size are those of that table, but D and trimming were determined from the DNA. Here the sample has around 100,000 clones; around two thirds occur a single time. The ten largest account for around 4% of the sample.

This TCR came from a man aged 25 to 40 in good health and CMV-seropositive. The chain joins TRBV5-1 to TRBJ2-7, with 8 junctional bases fitting TRBD1. The sample consisted of PBMCs. The nucleotide sequence reads as follows: TGCGCCAGCAGCTTGTCGGCAGGGGGCCACGAGCAGTACTTC. Its translation is CASSLSAGGHEQYF.